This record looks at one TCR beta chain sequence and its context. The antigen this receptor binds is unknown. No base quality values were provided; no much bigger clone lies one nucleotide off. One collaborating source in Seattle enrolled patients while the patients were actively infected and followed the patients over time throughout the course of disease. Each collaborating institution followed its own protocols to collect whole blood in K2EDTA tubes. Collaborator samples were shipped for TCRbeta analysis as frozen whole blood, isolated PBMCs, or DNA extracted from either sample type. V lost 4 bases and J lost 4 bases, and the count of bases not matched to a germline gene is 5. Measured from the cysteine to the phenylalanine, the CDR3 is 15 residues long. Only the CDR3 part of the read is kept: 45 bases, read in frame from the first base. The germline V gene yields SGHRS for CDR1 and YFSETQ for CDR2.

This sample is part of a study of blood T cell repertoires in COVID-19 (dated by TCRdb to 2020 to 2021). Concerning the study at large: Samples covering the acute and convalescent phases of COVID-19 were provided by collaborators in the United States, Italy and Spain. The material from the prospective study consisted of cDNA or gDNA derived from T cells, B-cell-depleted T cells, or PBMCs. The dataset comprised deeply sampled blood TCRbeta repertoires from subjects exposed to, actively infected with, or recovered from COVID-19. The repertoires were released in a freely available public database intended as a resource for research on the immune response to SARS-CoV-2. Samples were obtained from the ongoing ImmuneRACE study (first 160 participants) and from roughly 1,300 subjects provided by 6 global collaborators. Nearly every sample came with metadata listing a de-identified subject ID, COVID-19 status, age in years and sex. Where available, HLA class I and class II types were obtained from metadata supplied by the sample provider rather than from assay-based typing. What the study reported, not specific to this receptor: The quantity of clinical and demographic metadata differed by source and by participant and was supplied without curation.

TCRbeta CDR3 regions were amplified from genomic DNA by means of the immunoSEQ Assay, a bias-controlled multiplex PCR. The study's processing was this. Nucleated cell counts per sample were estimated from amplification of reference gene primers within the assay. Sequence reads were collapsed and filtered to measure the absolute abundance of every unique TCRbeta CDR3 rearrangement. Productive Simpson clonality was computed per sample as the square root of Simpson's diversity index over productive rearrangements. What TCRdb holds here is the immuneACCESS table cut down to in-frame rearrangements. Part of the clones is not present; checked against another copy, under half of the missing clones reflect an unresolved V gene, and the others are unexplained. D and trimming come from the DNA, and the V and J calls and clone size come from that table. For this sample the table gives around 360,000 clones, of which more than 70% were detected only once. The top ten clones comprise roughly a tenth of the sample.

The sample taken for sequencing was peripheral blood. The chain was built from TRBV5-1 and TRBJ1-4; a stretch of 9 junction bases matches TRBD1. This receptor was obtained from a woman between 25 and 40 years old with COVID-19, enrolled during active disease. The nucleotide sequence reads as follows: TGCGCCAGCAGCGGGACAGGGACCTTTAATGAAAAACTGTTTTTT. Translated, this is CASSGTGTFNEKLFF.